This T cell receptor (beta chain) appears in the sequencing data of a study of T cells expressing NK-cell markers (dated by TCRdb to 2018 to 2020). The study in broad terms: Fewer than ten donors provided sorted CD3+CD56+NKG2C+, CD3+CD56+NKG2C- and CD3+CD56-NKG2C+ T-cell subsets, whose TCR beta-chain repertoires were profiled. Among the eight sequenced donors, seven were HCMV-seropositive and one was HCMV-seronegative. All eight donors whose samples were sequenced were randomly selected healthy volunteers, three of them men and five women. Sequencing of the libraries produced 2 x 150 bp reads on Illumina HiSeq 2000/2500, MiSeq or NextSeq.

A commercial ELISA kit detecting HCMV-specific IgG in serum was used to determine HCMV serostatus. Peripheral blood mononuclear cells were isolated from blood by Ficoll density gradient centrifugation. The CDR3 numbers 14 residues from cysteine through phenylalanine. The protein alone is recorded here. CDR1 and CDR2 (MNHNS, SASEGT) derive from the germline V gene. As for this clonotype: No antigen is known for it.

Paper-wide results and their limitations: In six donors, the dominant CD3+CD56+NKG2C+ clonotypes were among the top 10 CD8+ clonotypes and accounted for roughly 1.0-7.5% of CD8+ T cells. Whether the expanded NKG2C-expressing T cell clones were specific for HCMV antigens was left unclear. Those dominant clonotypes were again the most abundant among CD3+CD56-NKG2C+ cells in four donors, at roughly 28.3-60.1%.

Sequenced on an Illumina HiSeq 2000. The TCR beta cDNA libraries were made using 5'RACE template switching, a step that added both a universal primer site and unique molecular identifiers. Priming for cDNA synthesis came from the TCR beta constant segment, and two successive PCR amplification steps followed. Per the authors' processing: MIGEC was used to demultiplex reads and group reads by UMI, and MiTCR was used to assemble and quantify clonotypes. To exclude erroneous sequences, any TCR cDNA sequence not supported by at least two reads was discarded. The tcR package was used for downstream repertoire analysis, with clonotypes matched between fractions based on CDR3 nucleotide sequence plus V segment. Antigen specificity was annotated against VDJdb with VDJmatch, allowing one amino acid substitution in CDR3. The reads went through TCRdb reprocessing, and each CDR3 protein sequence gets one entry with no DNA. TCRdb's processing, not the authors', yielded these V and J calls. The sample's records list more than 400,000 distinct CDR3 sequences. The ten largest clones represent 6% to 9.5% of the sample.

The TCR originated in a woman aged 18 to 69 in good health. Input material: blood T cells: a sorted CD56 or NKG2C T cell subset, CD4+ or CD8+ T cells, or bulk PBMC T cells (not recorded which). The chain was built from TRBV6-1 and TRBJ1-5; absent DNA, TCRdb's TRBD1 call cannot be checked. CDR3 protein: CASRRTGRNQPQHF.